Below are 9 T cell receptor beta chains sequenced from a single sample in a study of CD8 T cells in ankylosing spondylitis. Overall study results and limits: There was a TCR beta motif, made of several highly homologous variants, that appeared characteristic of ankylosing spondylitis blood.

The antigens for these receptors are not known. In TCRdb, the 5' RACE reads were re-called with MiXCR into one record per CDR3 protein. Of about 500,000 distinct CDR3 sequences in the sample, 12% were seen once. The sequenced sample consisted of blood, either unsorted or a sorted T cell fraction (not recorded which). These receptors all come from a male donor with ankylosing spondylitis.

This clonotype has only a few counts. CDR3 DNA: TGCAGCGTTGGCGGGACAGACGTCTACAATGAGCAGTTCTTC. Translated, it gives CSVGGTDVYNEQFF. V usage is TRBV29-1 and J usage is TRBJ2-1, with D maybe TRBD1 (7 bases). Per germline, CDR1 SQVTM and CDR2 ANQGSEA. The CDR3 loop spans 14 amino acids. V was clipped by 4 bases and J by 3 bases, with 13 bases between them.

The genes are TRBV6-5 and TRBJ2-3; D gene uncertain. The CDR3 sequence is 12 residues long. The germline gives CDR1 MNHEY, CDR2 SVGAGI. Trimming removed 5 bases from V and 10 bases from J, with 13 bases in between. The CDR3 sequence is CASSRHTGAQYF. In DNA, the CDR3 is TGTGCCAGCAGTCGACATACCGGAGCGCAGTATTTT.

This clonotype has only a few counts. This chain joins TRBV7-2 and TRBJ2-1; possibly TRBD2 for D (6 bases). CDR3 length: 15 residues. V was cut by 1 base and J by 4 bases, with 11 bases left in between. Germline V gives CDR1 SGHTA, CDR2 FQGNSA. The CDR3 reads CASSLDVGGYNEQFF. The CDR3 DNA reads as TGTGCCAGCAGCTTAGACGTGGGGGGATACAATGAGCAGTTCTTC.

This chain uses TRBV15 with TRBJ2-3; D unresolved. CDR3 length equals 13 residues. The ends were cut back, 5 bases at V and 4 bases at J, with 10 bases in the middle. CDR1 and CDR2 (germline): LNHNV, YYDKDF (reference sequence). CDR3 region: CATSLGRPDTQYF. CDR3 nucleotides: TGTGCCACCAGCCTTGGTAGACCAGATACGCAGTATTTT.

This clonotype has at least ten counts. The rearrangement links TRBV10-1 to TRBJ1-1; TRBD1 might be the D (5 bases). Germline lookup yields CDR1 WNHNN and CDR2 SYGVQD (reference sequence). There are 15 residues in the CDR3. The germline V and J ends were trimmed by 6 bases and 0 bases, with 14 bases remaining between them. The CDR3 is CASSLGTGMNTEAFF. In DNA, the CDR3 is TGCGCCAGCAGCCTAGGGACGGGAATGAACACTGAAGCTTTCTTT.

This clonotype came up many times. In DNA form, the CDR3 reads TGTGCCAGCAGCCAACTTAGAAATTCACCCCTCCACTTT. Its protein product is CASSQLRNSPLHF. The rearrangement uses TRBV3-1 and TRBJ1-6; D is unclear. This CDR3 region has 13 residues. V was cut by 2 bases and J by 7 bases, with 6 bases left in between. Germline values: CDR1 LGHDT, CDR2 YNNKEL (reference sequence).

There are many counts of this clonotype. The chain links TRBV12-3 or TRBV12-4 to TRBJ2-5, with TRBD2 as a possible D gene (5 bases). The V gene lost 1 base and the J gene lost 5 bases, with 11 bases spanning the gap. The CDR3 spans 14 residues. CDR3 sequence: CASSLVSSWETQYF. The CDR3 bases are TGTGCCAGCAGTTTAGTGTCTAGCTGGGAGACCCAGTACTTC.

Many counts were recorded for this clonotype. The V and J genes are TRBV12-3 or TRBV12-4 and TRBJ1-5; 9 bases line up with TRBD1. This CDR3 spans 17 amino acids. With 9 bases clipped from V and 4 bases from J, the junction kept 16 bases outside the gene matches. CDR3 sequence (DNA): TGTGCCAGAAGTACCTGCTGGACAGGGGTGATGAATCAGCCCCAGCATTTT. Translation: CARSTCWTGVMNQPQHF.

This clonotype was observed a handful of times. The CDR3 coding sequence is TGCGCCAGCAGGCATCTATATGGCTACACCTTC. This encodes CASRHLYGYTF. V usage is TRBV4-1 and J usage is TRBJ1-2; D is unresolved. Trimming removed 6 bases at V and 5 bases at J, with 7 bases between. CDR3 size: 11 residues. Looked up from germline, CDR1 is MGHRA and CDR2 is YSYEKL.